These T cell receptor beta chains were read from a single sample in a study of blood T cells in healthy people across ages. One entry per CDR3 protein, called by TCRdb with MiXCR from the 5' RACE reads. The table lists roughly 1.5 million distinct CDR3 sequences, roughly 43% of them singletons, with roughly 3.7% in the top ten. Sequencing was carried out using blood. These TCRs come from a woman aged 18-35 years in good health. Both conserved end residues are part of each CDR3. Fields, in order: D gene, clone size, V gene, J gene, CDR3 protein, CDR3 DNA. The D gene is left open where the match is weak. Size is omitted from some rows. Given values are once, few, many or a class for expanded clones.

d_gene: TRBD2
abundance: .
v_gene: TRBV20-1
j_gene: TRBJ2-3
CDR3aa: CSAELGLGLGDTQYF
CDR3nt: TGCAGTGCCGAACTGGGACTAGGGTTAGGAGATACGCAGTATTTT

d_gene: .
abundance: once
v_gene: TRBV20-1
j_gene: TRBJ2-5
CDR3aa: CSATCVVGDGVLQETQYF
CDR3nt: TGCAGTGCTACCTGTGTTGTGGGGGACGGGGTTTTGCAAGAGACCCAGTACTTC

d_gene: TRBD1
abundance: .
v_gene: TRBV4-1
j_gene: TRBJ2-7
CDR3aa: CASRIGTGVSEQYF
CDR3nt: TGCGCCAGCAGAATCGGGACAGGGGTGTCCGAGCAGTACTTC

d_gene: .
abundance: .
v_gene: TRBV4-3
j_gene: TRBJ1-4
CDR3aa: CASSQDWGSHEKLFF
CDR3nt: TGCGCCAGCAGCCAAGATTGGGGTAGCCATGAAAAACTGTTTTTT

d_gene: .
abundance: few
v_gene: TRBV20-1
j_gene: TRBJ2-7
CDR3aa: CSASPGEREEQYF
CDR3nt: TGCAGTGCTAGTCCCGGCGAACGGGAGGAGCAGTACTTC

d_gene: .
abundance: few
v_gene: TRBV2
j_gene: TRBJ2-3
CDR3aa: CASSERDRTIPDTQYF
CDR3nt: TGTGCCAGCAGTGAACGTGATCGGACAATCCCAGATACGCAGTATTTT

d_gene: .
abundance: .
v_gene: TRBV6-6
j_gene: TRBJ1-1
CDR3aa: CASSYNHFDTEAFF
CDR3nt: TGTGCCAGCAGTTACAACCATTTCGACACTGAAGCTTTCTTT

d_gene: .
abundance: few
v_gene: TRBV5-1
j_gene: TRBJ2-7
CDR3aa: CASSDIIGAYEQYF
CDR3nt: TGCGCCAGCAGCGACATCATCGGAGCCTACGAGCAGTACTTC

d_gene: .
abundance: .
v_gene: TRBV29-1
j_gene: TRBJ2-2
CDR3aa: CSADYQNTGELFF
CDR3nt: TGCAGCGCCGACTACCAGAACACCGGGGAGCTGTTTTTT

d_gene: TRBD1
abundance: .
v_gene: TRBV20-1
j_gene: TRBJ1-2
CDR3aa: CSARATGTGKPNYGYTF
CDR3nt: TGCAGTGCTAGAGCTACCGGGACAGGGAAGCCTAACTATGGCTACACCTTC